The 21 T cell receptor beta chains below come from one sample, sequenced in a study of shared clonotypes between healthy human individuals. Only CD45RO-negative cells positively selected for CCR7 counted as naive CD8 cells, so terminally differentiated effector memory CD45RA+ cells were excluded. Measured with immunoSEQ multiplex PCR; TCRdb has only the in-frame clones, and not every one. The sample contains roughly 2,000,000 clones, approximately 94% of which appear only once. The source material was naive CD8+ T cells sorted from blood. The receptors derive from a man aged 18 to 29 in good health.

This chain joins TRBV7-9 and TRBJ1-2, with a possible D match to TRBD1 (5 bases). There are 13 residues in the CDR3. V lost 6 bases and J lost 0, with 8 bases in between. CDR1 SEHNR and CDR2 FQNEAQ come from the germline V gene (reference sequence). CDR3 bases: TGTGCCAGCAGTCCGGGGGCTAACTATGGCTACACCTTC. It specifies CASSPGANYGYTF. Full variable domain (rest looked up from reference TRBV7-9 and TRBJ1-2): DTGVSQNPRHKITKRGQNVTFRCDPISEHNRLYWYRQTLGQGPEFLTYFQNEAQLEKSRLLSDRFSAERPKGSFSTLEIQRTEQGDSAMYLCASSPGANYGYTFGSGTRLTVV.

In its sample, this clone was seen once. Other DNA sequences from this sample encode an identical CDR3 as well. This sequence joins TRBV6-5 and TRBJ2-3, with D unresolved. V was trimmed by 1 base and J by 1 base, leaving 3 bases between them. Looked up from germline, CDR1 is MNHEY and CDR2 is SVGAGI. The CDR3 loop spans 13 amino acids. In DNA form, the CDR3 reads TGTGCCAGCAGTTACTTGGGCACAGATACGCAGTATTTT. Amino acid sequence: CASSYLGTDTQYF.

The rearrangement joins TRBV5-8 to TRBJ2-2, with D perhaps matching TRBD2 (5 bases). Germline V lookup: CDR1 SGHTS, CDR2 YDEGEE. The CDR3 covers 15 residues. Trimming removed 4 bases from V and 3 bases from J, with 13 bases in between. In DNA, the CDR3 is TGTGCCAGCAGCCGCTGGACCGGGGACACCGGGGAGCTGTTTTTT. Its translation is CASSRWTGDTGELFF.

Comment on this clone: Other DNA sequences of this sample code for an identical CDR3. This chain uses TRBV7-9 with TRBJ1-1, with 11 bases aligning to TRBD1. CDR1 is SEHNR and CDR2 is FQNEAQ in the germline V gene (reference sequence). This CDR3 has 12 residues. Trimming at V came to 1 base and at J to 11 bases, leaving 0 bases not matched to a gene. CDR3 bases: TGTGCCAGCAGCTTAGGGGACAGGGGGGCTTTCTTT. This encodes CASSLGDRGAFF.

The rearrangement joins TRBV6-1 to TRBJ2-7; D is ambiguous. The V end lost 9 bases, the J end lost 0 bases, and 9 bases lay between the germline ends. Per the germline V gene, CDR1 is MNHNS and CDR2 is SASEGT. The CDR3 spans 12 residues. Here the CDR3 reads CASCQTSYEQYF. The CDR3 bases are TGTGCCAGTTGCCAGACCTCCTACGAGCAGTACTTC.

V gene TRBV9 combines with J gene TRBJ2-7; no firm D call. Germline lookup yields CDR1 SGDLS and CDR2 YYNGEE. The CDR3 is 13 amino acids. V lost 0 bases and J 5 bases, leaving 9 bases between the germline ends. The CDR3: CASSVAPPDEQYF. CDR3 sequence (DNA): TGTGCCAGCAGCGTAGCCCCTCCCGACGAGCAGTACTTC.

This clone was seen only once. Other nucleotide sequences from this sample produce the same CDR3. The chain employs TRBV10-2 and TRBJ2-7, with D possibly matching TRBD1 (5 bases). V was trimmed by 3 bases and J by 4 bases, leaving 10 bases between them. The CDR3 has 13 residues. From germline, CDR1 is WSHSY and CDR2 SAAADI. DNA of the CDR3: TGCGCCAGCAGTGAAGGGGCTGCTTACGAGCAGTACTTC. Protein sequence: CASSEGAAYEQYF.

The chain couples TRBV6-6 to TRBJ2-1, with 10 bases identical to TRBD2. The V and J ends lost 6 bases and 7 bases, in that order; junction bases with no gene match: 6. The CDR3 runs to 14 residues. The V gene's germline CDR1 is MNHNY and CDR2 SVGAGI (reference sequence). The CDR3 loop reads CASSPPGLANEQFF. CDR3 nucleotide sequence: TGTGCCAGCAGCCCCCCGGGACTAGCGAATGAGCAGTTCTTC.

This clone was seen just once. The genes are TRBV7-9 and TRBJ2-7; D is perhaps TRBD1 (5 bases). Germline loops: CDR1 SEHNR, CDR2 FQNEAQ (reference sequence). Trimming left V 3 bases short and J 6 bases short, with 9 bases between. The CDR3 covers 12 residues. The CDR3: CASSFQGIEQYF. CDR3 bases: TGTGCCAGCAGCTTCCAGGGTATCGAGCAGTACTTC.

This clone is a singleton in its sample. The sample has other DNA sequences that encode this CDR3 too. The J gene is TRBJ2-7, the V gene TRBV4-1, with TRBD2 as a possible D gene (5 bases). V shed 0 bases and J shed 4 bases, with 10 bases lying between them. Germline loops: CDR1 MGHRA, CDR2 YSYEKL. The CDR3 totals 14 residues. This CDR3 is CASSQESGGYEQYF. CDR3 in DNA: TGCGCCAGCAGCCAAGAATCGGGCGGGTACGAGCAGTACTTC.

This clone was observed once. The CDR3, as DNA: TGCAGCGTTGAAGAGGAGGAGAACTTTTTTATCCAGTTCTTC. It translates to CSVEEEENFFIQFF. The chain uses TRBV29-1 and TRBJ2-1; D might be TRBD2 (5 bases). With 0 bases removed from V and 13 bases from J, the gap between germline ends came to 19 bases. This CDR3 region has 14 residues. Germline V gene data show CDR1 as SQVTM and CDR2 as ANQGSEA.

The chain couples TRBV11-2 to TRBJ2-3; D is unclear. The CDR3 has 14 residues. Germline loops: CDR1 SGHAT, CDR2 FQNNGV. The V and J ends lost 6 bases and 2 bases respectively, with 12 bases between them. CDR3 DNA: TGTGCCAGCAGTCCCAGACCGAACACAGATACGCAGTATTTT. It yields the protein CASSPRPNTDTQYF.

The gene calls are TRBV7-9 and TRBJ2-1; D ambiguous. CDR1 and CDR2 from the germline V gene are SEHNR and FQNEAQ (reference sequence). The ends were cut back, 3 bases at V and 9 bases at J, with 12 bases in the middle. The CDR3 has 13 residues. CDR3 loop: CASSFYEVPEQFF. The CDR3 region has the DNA TGTGCCAGCAGCTTTTACGAGGTTCCTGAGCAGTTCTTC.

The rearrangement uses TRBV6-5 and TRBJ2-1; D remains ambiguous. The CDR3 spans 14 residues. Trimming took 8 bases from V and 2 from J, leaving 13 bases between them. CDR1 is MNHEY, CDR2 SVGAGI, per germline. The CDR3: CASHDAGAYNEQFF. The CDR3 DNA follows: TGTGCCAGCCACGACGCTGGGGCCTACAATGAGCAGTTCTTC.

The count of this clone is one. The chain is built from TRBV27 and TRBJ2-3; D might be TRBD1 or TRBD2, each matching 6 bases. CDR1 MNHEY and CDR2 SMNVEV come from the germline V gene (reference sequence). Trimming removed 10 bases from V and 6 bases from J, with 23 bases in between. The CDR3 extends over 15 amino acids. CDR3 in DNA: TGTGCCACCAGCCTCACGGGGGCCGGGGTGGATACGCAGTATTTT. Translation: CATSLTGAGVDTQYF.

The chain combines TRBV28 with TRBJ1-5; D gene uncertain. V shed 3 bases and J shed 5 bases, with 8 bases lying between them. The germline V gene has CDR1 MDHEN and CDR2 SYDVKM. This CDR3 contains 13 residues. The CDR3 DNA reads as TGTGCCAGCAGTTTCCGCCCCCATCAGCCCCAGCATTTT. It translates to CASSFRPHQPQHF.

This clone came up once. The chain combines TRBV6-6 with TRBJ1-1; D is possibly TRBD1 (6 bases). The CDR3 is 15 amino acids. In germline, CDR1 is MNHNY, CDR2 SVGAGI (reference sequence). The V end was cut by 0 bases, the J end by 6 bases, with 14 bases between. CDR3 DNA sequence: TGTGCCAGCAGTTACTCGACGGGGGCTCATCCTGAAGCTTTCTTT. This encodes CASSYSTGAHPEAFF.

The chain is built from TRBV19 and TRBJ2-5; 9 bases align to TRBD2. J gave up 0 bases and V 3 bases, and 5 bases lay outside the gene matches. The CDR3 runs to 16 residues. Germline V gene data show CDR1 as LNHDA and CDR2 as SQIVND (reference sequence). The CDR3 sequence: CASSMMAGGYQETQYF. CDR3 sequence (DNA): TGTGCCAGTAGTATGATGGCGGGAGGGTACCAAGAGACCCAGTACTTC.

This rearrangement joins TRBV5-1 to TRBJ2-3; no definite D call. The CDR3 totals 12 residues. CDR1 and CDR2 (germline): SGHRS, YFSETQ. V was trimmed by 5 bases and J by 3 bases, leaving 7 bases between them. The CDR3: CASRRTTDTQYF. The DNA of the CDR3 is TGCGCCAGCAGGCGGACGACAGATACGCAGTATTTT. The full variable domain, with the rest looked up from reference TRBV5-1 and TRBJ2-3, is KAGVTQTPRYLIKTRGQQVTLSCSPISGHRSVSWYQQTPGQGLQFLFEYFSETQRNKGNFPGRFSGRQFSNSRSEMNVSTLELGDSALYLCASRRTTDTQYFGPGTRLTVL.

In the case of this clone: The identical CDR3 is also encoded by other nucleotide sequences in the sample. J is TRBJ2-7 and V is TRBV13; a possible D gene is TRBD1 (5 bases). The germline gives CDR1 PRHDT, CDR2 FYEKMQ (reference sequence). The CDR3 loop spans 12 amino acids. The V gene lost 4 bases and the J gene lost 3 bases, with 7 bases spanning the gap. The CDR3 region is CASSSQGYEQYF. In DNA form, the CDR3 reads TGTGCCAGCAGCTCTCAGGGCTACGAGCAGTACTTC.

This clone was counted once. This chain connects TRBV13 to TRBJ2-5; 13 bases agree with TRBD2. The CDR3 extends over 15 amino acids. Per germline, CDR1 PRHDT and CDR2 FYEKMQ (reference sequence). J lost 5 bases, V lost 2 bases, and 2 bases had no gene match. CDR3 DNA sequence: TGTGCCAGCAGCTTAACTAGCGGGGGGGCGGAGACCCAGTACTTC. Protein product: CASSLTSGGAETQYF.